Each of the 31 T cell receptor beta chains below was sequenced from the same sample in a study of prognosis after radiotherapy for stage I lung cancer. Two-round multiplex PCR, the amplification method, yielded TCR beta CDR3 from genomic DNA. Individual primers that were specific to each TRBV and TRBJ gene served in first-round PCR. TCRdb re-called the multiplex PCR reads with MiXCR, one entry per CDR3 protein. Of about 47,000 distinct CDR3 sequences listed, about 35% are singletons. The sequenced sample was PBMCs, obtained before or after stereotactic body radiation therapy (not recorded which). These receptors originate from a donor of 50 years or more with non-small cell lung cancer.

This chain joins TRBV12-3 or TRBV12-4 and TRBJ1-5; 7 nucleotides agree with TRBD1. This CDR3 contains 16 residues. The V and J ends lost 5 bases and 0 bases, in that order; junction bases with no gene match: 7. The CDR3 protein is CASSSVQGSSNQPQHF. In DNA, the CDR3 is TGTGCCAGCAGTAGTGTACAGGGGTCTAGCAATCAGCCCCAGCATTTT.

This clonotype has a count of ten or more. The chain couples TRBV3-1 to TRBJ1-2; no clear D gene. Germline V CDR1 and CDR2: LGHDT, YNNKEL (reference sequence). The CDR3 has 12 amino acids. V gave up 4 bases and J gave up 6 bases, with 9 bases separating them. Written as DNA, the CDR3 is TGTGCCAGCAGCCGGGTTGTGGATGGCTACACCTTC. This codes for CASSRVVDGYTF. The whole variable domain, remainder taken from reference TRBV3-1 and TRBJ1-2, is DTAVSQTPKYLVTQMGNDKSIKCEQNLGHDTMYWYKQDSKKFLKIMFSYNNKELIINETVPNRFSPKSPDKAHLNLHINSLELGDSAVYFCASSRVVDGYTFGSGTRLTVV.

This clonotype came up many times. The chain uses TRBV7-9 and TRBJ1-1; 7 nucleotides line up with TRBD1. The V and J ends lost 4 bases and 3 bases, in that order; junction bases with no gene match: 2. CDR3 length equals 13 residues. CDR1 and CDR2 from the germline V gene are SEHNR and FQNEAQ (reference sequence). The CDR3: CASSWGQYTEAFF. In DNA, the CDR3 is TGTGCCAGCAGCTGGGGACAGTACACTGAAGCTTTCTTT.

In this sample, this clonotype turned up many times. This rearrangement joins TRBV7-9 to TRBJ1-2; D gene ambiguous. CDR3 length equals 13 residues. Trimming shortened V by 4 bases and J by 6 bases, and 12 bases separated the two germline ends. CDR1 is SEHNR and CDR2 is FQNEAQ in the germline V gene (reference sequence). In DNA, the CDR3 is TGTGCCAGCAGCTCTGACACCTCCGATGGCTACACCTTC. Its protein is CASSSDTSDGYTF.

This clonotype was counted at least ten times. The chain uses TRBV5-1 and TRBJ2-3; tentatively, D is TRBD1 (6 bases). Trimming removed 8 bases at V and 7 bases at J, with 23 bases between. CDR1 SGHRS and CDR2 YFSETQ come from the germline V gene. The CDR3 extends over 15 amino acids. The CDR3 nucleotides are TGCGCCAGTAACTCAGGGGCCACGTCGTCGTATACGCAGTATTTT. Its translation: CASNSGATSSYTQYF.

This clonotype was observed many times. The genes are TRBV2 and TRBJ1-5; the match to TRBD1 covers 8 bases. J lost 7 bases, V lost 6 bases, and 14 bases had no gene match. The germline gives CDR1 SNHLY, CDR2 FYNNEI. This CDR3 has 16 amino acids. CDR3 region: CASRRGPDRGNQPQHF. CDR3 in DNA: TGTGCCAGCAGGAGGGGGCCCGACAGGGGTAACCAGCCCCAGCATTTT.

As for this clonotype: A clone one base away is much larger, so this may be a read error. This chain links TRBV7-9 with TRBJ2-1; 9 bases are shared with TRBD2. CDR1 and CDR2 from the germline V gene are SEHNR and FQNEAQ (reference sequence). The CDR3 runs to 19 residues. The CDR3 spells CASSLASPGLRGGGRAQVF. As DNA, the CDR3 is TGTGCCAGCAGCTTAGCCTCCCCTGGGCTCAGGGGCGGCGGGAGGGCCCAGGTCTTC.

This clonotype was counted at least ten times. V and J are TRBV5-1 and TRBJ2-6; a weak D match, TRBD1 (6 bases). Germline V CDR1 and CDR2: SGHRS, YFSETQ. Deletions cut 7 bases from V and 2 bases from J, with 19 bases between. CDR3 length equals 17 residues. The CDR3 reads CASSRQAVPAGANVLTF. CDR3 bases: TGCGCCAGCTCCCGACAGGCCGTTCCCGCTGGGGCCAACGTCCTGACTTTC.

CDR3 DNA sequence: TGTGCCAGCAGTTCAGGACTAGCCTCAGATACGCAGTATTTT. It specifies CASSSGLASDTQYF. The genes are TRBV12-3 or TRBV12-4 and TRBJ2-3; TRBD2 aligns across 8 bases. The CDR3 runs to 14 residues. The ends lost 4 bases at V and 4 bases at J; junction bases unmatched: 4.

Details on this clonotype: A far larger clone is just one base off, so this is likely a read error. The chain couples TRBV6-8 to TRBJ2-2; TRBD2 is a possible D gene (5 bases). CDR1 is MNHGY, CDR2 SAAAGT, per germline. CDR3 length: 14 residues. The CDR3 bases are TGTGCCAGCAGTTACTCTTTAGGCACCGGGGAGCCGTTTTTT. Its protein product is CASSYSLGTGEPFF.

This clonotype was picked up a small number of times. A far larger clone is one base from this, pointing to a likely read error. The genes are TRBV6-2 or TRBV6-3 and TRBJ2-7, with 9 nucleotides matching TRBD1. The CDR3 totals 16 residues. The germline V gene encodes CDR1 MNHEY and CDR2 SVGEGT. J gave up 9 bases and V 2 bases, and 14 bases lay outside the gene matches. The CDR3 sequence is CASSYASTGGSSSQYF. CDR3 coding DNA: TGTGCCAGCAGTTACGCCTCGACAGGGGGAAGCTCCTCGCAGTACTTC.

The chain links TRBV11-3 to TRBJ2-4, with 7 bases matching TRBD1. V trimming: 5 bases; J trimming: 5 bases; junction bases outside the gene matches: 3. The CDR3 spans 13 residues. Germline loops: CDR1 SGHNT, CDR2 YENEEA. CDR3 residues: CASSDRAENIQYF. CDR3 nucleotides: TGTGCCAGCAGCGACAGGGCGGAAAACATTCAGTACTTC.

Comment on this clonotype: This could be a read error, since a much larger clone is one nucleotide away. The gene calls are TRBV6-9 and TRBJ2-1; D perhaps matches TRBD2 (5 bases). Germline V lookup: CDR1 MNHGY, CDR2 SVAAGI. Trimming removed 3 bases at V and 10 bases at J, with 10 bases between. The CDR3 has 12 amino acids. The CDR3 coding sequence is TGTGCCAGCAGTTACCGGCGGGTCGAGCAGTTCTTC. Residues: CASSYRRVEQFF.

This clonotype was detected ten times or more. The chain combines TRBV6-2 or TRBV6-3 with TRBJ2-2, with D tentatively TRBD1 or TRBD2 (5 bases each). From germline, CDR1 is MNHEY and CDR2 SVGEGT. V was trimmed by 4 bases and J by 6 bases, leaving 15 bases between them. This CDR3 is built from 15 residues. The DNA of the CDR3 is TGTGCCAGCAGTTCCTTGGGGCGAGGGCCCGGGGAGCTGTTTTTT. Translating gives CASSSLGRGPGELFF.

This clonotype was found many times. Here the CDR3 reads CASSPDGGDTEAFF. CDR3 nucleotide sequence: TGTGCCAGCAGCCCTGACGGGGGGGACACTGAAGCTTTCTTT. The rearrangement joins TRBV11-2 to TRBJ1-1; D perhaps matches TRBD1 (5 bases). The V gene's germline CDR1 is SGHAT and CDR2 FQNNGV. The CDR3 covers 14 residues. Trimming cost V 5 bases and J 3 bases, with 13 bases left between them.

In this sample, this clonotype turned up many times. The V gene is TRBV9, the J gene TRBJ2-5, with 9 bases fitting TRBD2. The CDR3 extends over 18 amino acids. Unmatched junction bases numbered 14, after V lost 4 bases and J lost 1 base. Germline CDR1 reads SGDLS; CDR2 reads YYNGEE. The CDR3 region has the DNA TGTGCCAGCAGCCCCGGACTAGCGCGCCGACGAGTCCAAGAGACCCAGTACTTC. Encoded protein: CASSPGLARRRVQETQYF.

The chain employs TRBV5-1 and TRBJ2-3; D might be TRBD2 (6 bases). Germline lookup yields CDR1 SGHRS and CDR2 YFSETQ. This CDR3 spans 15 amino acids. V lost 4 bases to trimming and J lost 4 bases, with 16 bases between them. The CDR3 DNA sequence: TGCGCCAGCAGCCGTACGGGACTCCCGTCAGATACGCAGTATTTT. Its protein product is CASSRTGLPSDTQYF.

In its sample, this clonotype was seen many times. The chain links TRBV28 to TRBJ1-2; a possible D gene is TRBD1 (6 bases). Per germline, CDR1 MDHEN and CDR2 SYDVKM. Trimming left V 11 bases short and J 4 bases short, with 20 bases between. This CDR3 has 14 residues. CDR3 protein: CAGRPGASLYGYTF. The CDR3 nucleotides read TGTGCCGGACGCCCAGGGGCCTCCCTCTATGGCTACACCTTC.

V and J are TRBV27 and TRBJ1-1; D call uncertain. In germline, CDR1 is MNHEY, CDR2 SMNVEV (reference sequence). V was shortened by 5 bases and J by 9 bases, with 28 bases between the two germline ends. CDR3 length: 17 amino acids. The CDR3 loop reads CASSRISWTGRRTKAFF. The DNA of the CDR3 is TGTGCCAGCAGTAGGATCTCATGGACGGGGAGGCGGACTAAAGCTTTCTTT.

This clonotype was detected many times. The V call is TRBV28, the J call TRBJ2-5; D is perhaps TRBD1 (6 bases). The CDR3 spans 15 residues. Trimming took off 1 base at V and 4 bases at J, with 13 bases between the two ends. Germline loops: CDR1 MDHEN, CDR2 SYDVKM. CDR3 sequence: CASSLSVRGGETQYF. CDR3 bases: TGTGCCAGCAGTTTATCCGTAAGAGGGGGAGAGACCCAGTACTTC.

This clonotype came up many times. This chain uses TRBV11-2 with TRBJ2-1; D may be TRBD2 (6 bases). The length of the CDR3 is 14 residues. Germline values: CDR1 SGHAT, CDR2 FQNNGV. Trimming removed 5 bases from V and 10 bases from J, with 18 bases in between. CDR3 sequence: CASSPRSTGDEQFF. In DNA, the CDR3 is TGTGCCAGCAGCCCCCGCTCCACGGGGGACGAGCAGTTCTTC. Filled out from reference TRBV11-2 and TRBJ2-1, the complete variable domain reads EAGVAQSPRYKIIEKRQSVAFWCNPISGHATLYWYQQILGQGPKLLIQFQNNGVVDDSQLPKDRFSAERLKGVDSTLKIQPAKLEDSAVYLCASSPRSTGDEQFFGPGTRLTVL.

This clonotype was counted many times. This chain uses TRBV7-9 with TRBJ2-1; 9 nucleotides match TRBD2. The trim removed 4 bases at V and 0 bases at J, leaving 16 bases unmatched. This CDR3 is built from 20 residues. The germline V gene has CDR1 SEHNR and CDR2 FQNEAQ (reference sequence). Here the CDR3 DNA reads TGTGCCAGCAGCTCTCCGCGGAGCGGGGGGTCGTCTAGCTCCTACAATGAGCAGTTCTTC. This codes for CASSSPRSGGSSSSYNEQFF.

This clonotype was detected ten times or more. The rearrangement joins TRBV7-2 to TRBJ1-3, with 8 bases identical to TRBD1. The trim removed 5 bases at V and 7 bases at J, leaving 10 bases unmatched. The CDR3 spans 15 residues. CDR1 and CDR2 (germline): SGHTA, FQGNSA. The CDR3 coding sequence is TGTGCCAGCAGCCTAGGACAGGGTCCGGGGAACACCATATATTTT. Protein: CASSLGQGPGNTIYF.

In its sample, this clonotype was seen many times. The chain links TRBV5-5 to TRBJ1-6; 7 nucleotides align to TRBD1. This CDR3 is built from 16 residues. Germline-derived CDR1 and CDR2 are SGHKS and YYEKEE (reference sequence). V shed 4 bases and J 5 bases; nucleotides not matched to a gene: 9. The CDR3 DNA sequence: TGTGCCAGCAGCCAAGATGGGACAGTACATAATTCACCCCTCCACTTT. It specifies CASSQDGTVHNSPLHF.

This clonotype was counted many times. The chain uses TRBV28 and TRBJ2-2, with 9 bases matching TRBD1. This CDR3 comprises 14 residues. The V gene's germline CDR1 is MDHEN and CDR2 SYDVKM. Germline trimming cut 8 bases from V and 6 bases from J; bases unmatched to any gene: 7. CDR3 amino acids: CASRTGTGSGELFF. The CDR3 coding sequence is TGTGCCAGCCGCACCGGGACAGGGTCCGGGGAGCTGTTTTTT.

The table lists this clonotype with many counts. This chain connects TRBV24-1 to TRBJ1-4; TRBD1 is a possible D gene (6 bases). This CDR3 spans 16 amino acids. The ends were cut back, 3 bases at V and 6 bases at J, with 16 bases in the middle. Germline V lookup: CDR1 KGHDR, CDR2 SFDVKD. The CDR3 nucleotides are TGTGCCACCAGTGATAACAGGGCTACTGGGGATGAAAAACTGTTTTTT. Encoded protein: CATSDNRATGDEKLFF.

This clonotype has at least ten counts. The rearrangement joins TRBV7-2 to TRBJ2-3, with 8 bases lining up with TRBD2. CDR1 SGHTA and CDR2 FQGNSA come from the germline V gene. The trim removed 5 bases at V and 1 base at J, leaving 5 bases unmatched. The CDR3 runs to 15 residues. CDR3 sequence: CASSLSGIGTDTQYF. DNA of the CDR3: TGTGCCAGCAGCCTTAGCGGGATTGGCACAGATACGCAGTATTTT. The entire variable domain, with the rest obtained from reference TRBV7-2 and TRBJ2-3, is as follows: GAGVSQSPSNKVTEKGKDVELRCDPISGHTALYWYRQSLGQGLEFLIYFQGNSAPDKSGLPSDRFSAERTGGSVSTLTIQRTQQEDSAVYLCASSLSGIGTDTQYFGPGTRLTVL.

This clonotype was counted many times. This chain uses TRBV6-2 or TRBV6-3 with TRBJ1-2, with 7 nucleotides matching TRBD1. CDR3 length: 13 residues. CDR1 is MNHEY and CDR2 is SVGEGT in the germline V gene. The trim removed 5 bases at V and 4 bases at J, leaving 4 bases unmatched. The DNA of the CDR3 is TGTGCCAGCAGTGATCAGGGGGGCTATGGCTACACCTTC. Protein product: CASSDQGGYGYTF.

Sample share makes this clonotype medium-sized. The chain joins TRBV3-1 to TRBJ2-2; 10 nucleotides agree with TRBD1. CDR1 is LGHDT, CDR2 YNNKEL, per germline (reference sequence). This CDR3 spans 17 amino acids. V lost 2 bases to trimming and J lost 6 bases; unmatched junction nucleotides: 9. CDR3 coding DNA: TGTGCCAGCAGCCAATTAATCGGGACAGGGGTTGCCGGGGAGCTGTTTTTT. This codes for CASSQLIGTGVAGELFF.

This clonotype turned up a few times. The V and J genes are TRBV7-3 and TRBJ1-4, with 8 bases fitting TRBD1. The V gene's germline CDR1 is SGHTA and CDR2 FQGTGA. V trimming: 6 bases; J trimming: 3 bases; junction bases outside the gene matches: 12. The CDR3 sequence is 17 residues long. CDR3 sequence reads: CASSSQGGGVANEKLFF. The CDR3 DNA reads as TGTGCCAGCAGTTCACAGGGGGGGGGAGTAGCTAATGAAAAACTGTTTTTT.

This clonotype has only a few counts. The chain joins TRBV4-1 to TRBJ1-1, with 10 bases lining up with TRBD1. The CDR3 is 21 residues long. Germline V gene data show CDR1 as MGHRA and CDR2 as YSYEKL. V gave up 2 bases and J gave up 0 bases; unmatched junction bases: 18. In DNA form, the CDR3 reads TGCGCCAGCAGCCAACGCCGAGGACAGGGGGTACGATCCCTAATGAACACTGAAGCTTTCTTT. Its translation is CASSQRRGQGVRSLMNTEAFF.